Following are 2 T cell receptor beta chains from one sample sequenced in a study of blood T cell repertoires in COVID-19. The assay was immunoSEQ multiplex PCR, and TCRdb's table has in-frame clones only and misses some. There are around 250,000 clones in the sample; 85% to 90% occur only once, and 15% to 19% lies in the top ten. Sample: PBMCs or T cells enriched from blood (not recorded which). The receptor set was obtained from a man younger than 35 who had recovered from COVID-19.

The chain combines TRBV11-2 with TRBJ1-4, with 9 bases that match TRBD1. Trimming cost V 6 bases and J 8 bases; bases outside gene matches: 10. The CDR3 totals 15 residues. Per germline, CDR1 SGHAT and CDR2 FQNNGV. In DNA, the CDR3 is TGTGCCAGCAGACCCCCGGGGACAGGGAGCGAAAAACTGTTTTTT. Translating it yields CASRPPGTGSEKLFF.

The chain joins TRBV12-3 or TRBV12-4 to TRBJ1-1; D call uncertain. There are 13 residues in the CDR3. The V end was cut by 6 bases, the J end by 0 bases, with 8 bases between. Here the CDR3 reads CASSLAVNTEAFF. CDR3 coding DNA: TGTGCCAGCAGCCTGGCAGTGAACACTGAAGCTTTCTTT.